Given below is one T cell receptor beta chain in context. Its cognate antigen is unknown. This sample was taken from a study of shared clonotypes between healthy human individuals. Across the study: Researchers assigned three CD4 naive, three CD4 memory, two CD8 naive and one CD8 memory plate to each donor. The study's findings and limits: Sequencing depth was a factor that was expected to affect clonotype sharing among donors. Generally, naive subsets came out with larger estimated richness than memory subsets. The low donor count limited represented genetic and exposure-history diversity.

Generated by immunoSEQ multiplex PCR, the TCRdb table keeps only in-frame clones and is missing some. The sample yields millions of clones, roughly nine tenths seen once. This TCR came from a man aged 18 to 29 in good health. Sequencing input: naive CD4+ T cells sorted from blood. Subset: CD45RA+ positively selected.

The CDR3 DNA reads as TGCGCCAGCAGCTTGGTCGGCGGGGGGCCCTCCGGGGAGCTGTTTTTT. Translated, it gives CASSLVGGGPSGELFF. The chain combines TRBV5-1 with TRBJ2-2; 8 bases agree with TRBD2. The CDR3 loop spans 16 amino acids. CDR1 and CDR2 from the germline V gene are SGHRS and YFSETQ. After removal of 0 bases from V and 6 bases from J, the junction contained 7 bases not matched to a gene.